This passage covers 21 T cell receptor beta chains from one sample sequenced in a study of memory CD4+ T cells and cytomegalovirus serostatus. Here immunoSEQ multiplex PCR was the method, and the copy in TCRdb shows in-frame clones only, minus some. There are approximately 63,000 clones in the sample; less than 85% occur only once, and 0.5% to 0.55% lies in the top ten. The sort gate was single viable CD3+CD4+CD8-CD45RO+ cells for memory CD4+ T cells. The sequenced material came from memory CD4+ T cells from blood. The receptors come from an adult in good health and CMV-seronegative. Some clones in this sample may be carry-over from other donors' samples.

In nucleotides, the CDR3 is TGTGCCAGCAAGGGCCGCGGATATAATGAAAAACTGTTTTTT. Its protein product is CASKGRGYNEKLFF. The rearrangement joins TRBV2 to TRBJ1-4; D not resolved. The CDR3 is 14 amino acids. The germline CDR1 and CDR2 sequences are SNHLY and FYNNEI. V gave up 7 bases and J gave up 4 bases, with 13 bases separating them.

This chain links TRBV5-4 with TRBJ2-5; D is unclear. Germline-derived CDR1 and CDR2 are SGHNT and YYREEE (reference sequence). Trimming stripped 2 bases from V and 7 bases from J, with 12 bases between. The CDR3 loop spans 13 amino acids. The CDR3 nucleotides read TGTGCCAGCAGCTTATACAAAGAAGGGACCCAGTACTTC. It encodes CASSLYKEGTQYF.

CDR3 loop: CASSDLKGSYNEQFF. Written as DNA, the CDR3 is TGTGCCAGCAGCGACCTCAAGGGCTCCTACAATGAGCAGTTCTTC. This rearrangement joins TRBV11-2 to TRBJ2-1; D not resolved. CDR1 SGHAT and CDR2 FQNNGV come from the germline V gene. This CDR3 region has 15 residues. The V and J ends lost 5 bases and 0 bases respectively, with 11 bases between them.

This clone has only a few counts. The chain couples TRBV7-2 to TRBJ1-5; D not certain. Trimming shortened V by 1 base and J by 9 bases, and 16 bases separated the two germline ends. Looked up from germline, CDR1 is SGHTA and CDR2 is FQGNSA. This CDR3 region has 15 residues. CDR3 loop: CASSLVPQDGRPQHF. In nucleotides, the CDR3 is TGTGCCAGCAGCTTAGTCCCCCAGGACGGCCGGCCCCAGCATTTT.

The V gene is TRBV12-5, the J gene TRBJ1-1; D unresolved. Germline V lookup: CDR1 LGHNT, CDR2 FRNRAP. V gave up 1 base and J gave up 5 bases, with 8 bases separating them. This CDR3 contains 13 residues. CDR3 coding DNA: TGTGCTAGTGGTTTGGGACGGATGACTGAAGCTTTCTTT. This codes for CASGLGRMTEAFF.

The count of this clone is one. V usage is TRBV15 and J usage is TRBJ2-1, with 8 bases matching TRBD1. Trimming cost V 4 bases and J 6 bases; bases outside gene matches: 5. The CDR3 sequence is 14 residues long. CDR1 is LNHNV, CDR2 YYDKDF, per germline (reference sequence). CDR3 sequence reads: CATSTSTGVNEQFF. CDR3 in DNA: TGTGCCACCAGCACTTCGACAGGGGTCAATGAGCAGTTCTTC.

CDR3 sequence: CASSLGTSGREQFF. CDR3 sequence (DNA): TGTGCCAGCAGCTTAGGGACTAGCGGGAGGGAGCAGTTCTTC. This rearrangement joins TRBV7-9 to TRBJ2-1; 14 positions agree with TRBD2. The germline gives CDR1 SEHNR, CDR2 FQNEAQ (reference sequence). V shed 1 base and J 10 bases; nucleotides not matched to a gene: 0. The CDR3 extends over 14 amino acids.

The chain joins TRBV28 to TRBJ2-1, with D unresolved. This CDR3 has 11 amino acids. Germline-derived CDR1 and CDR2 are MDHEN and SYDVKM. V was shortened by 10 bases and J by 4 bases, with 8 bases between the two germline ends. This chain's CDR3 is CATRFYNEQFF. CDR3 in DNA: TGTGCCACCCGGTTTTACAATGAGCAGTTCTTC.

The CDR3 region has the DNA TGCGCCAGCAGCTTGGGGACACGGGGAGGCTACACCTTC. This sequence encodes CASSLGTRGGYTF. V gene TRBV5-1 combines with J gene TRBJ1-2, with a tentative D call TRBD1 (5 bases). Germline-derived CDR1 and CDR2 are SGHRS and YFSETQ. Trimming removed 0 bases from V and 8 bases from J, with 11 bases in between. CDR3 length: 13 amino acids.

This chain uses TRBV11-2 with TRBJ1-1; D is unclear. V was shortened by 1 base and J by 7 bases, with 10 bases between the two germline ends. Germline values: CDR1 SGHAT, CDR2 FQNNGV. The CDR3 runs to 13 residues. CDR3 loop: CASSLAHSGEAFF. For the CDR3, the DNA is TGTGCCAGCAGCTTAGCTCACTCGGGTGAAGCTTTCTTT.

This chain links TRBV19 with TRBJ2-7; TRBD1 matches 9 bases. The CDR3 is 14 amino acids. The ends lost 4 bases at V and 3 bases at J; junction bases unmatched: 4. Germline CDR1 reads LNHDA; CDR2 reads SQIVND (reference sequence). The CDR3 region has the DNA TGTGCCAGTAGTACCGGGACAGGGAGCTACGAGCAGTACTTC. It codes for CASSTGTGSYEQYF.

This clone was recorded only once. CDR3 sequence reads: CASSWARTDTQYF. The CDR3, as DNA: TGTGCCAGCAGCTGGGCACGCACAGATACGCAGTATTTT. The rearrangement uses TRBV5-6 and TRBJ2-3; D unclear. Trimming cost V 3 bases and J 1 base, with 6 bases left between them. The CDR3 length is 13 residues. The germline CDR1 and CDR2 sequences are SGHDT and YYEEEE.

This chain joins TRBV20-1 and TRBJ2-7, with D unclear. The CDR3 is 11 amino acids. The V end lost 5 bases, the J end lost 0 bases, and 5 bases lay between the germline ends. The germline V gene encodes CDR1 DFQATT and CDR2 SNEGSKA (reference sequence). CDR3 bases: TGCAGTGCTCAGAGCTCCTACGAGCAGTACTTC. Translating it yields CSAQSSYEQYF.

CDR3 sequence reads: CASIRRGDTEAFF. In nucleotides, the CDR3 is TGTGCCAGTATCCGGAGGGGCGACACTGAAGCTTTCTTT. The chain combines TRBV5-4 with TRBJ1-1, with a possible D match to TRBD1 (5 bases). Trimming shortened V by 8 bases and J by 3 bases, and 14 bases separated the two germline ends. Germline V gene lookup returns CDR1 SGHNT and CDR2 YYREEE (reference sequence). The length of the CDR3 is 13 residues. Looking up the rest from reference TRBV5-4 and TRBJ1-1 gives the full variable domain: ETGVTQSPTHLIKTRGQQVTLRCSSQSGHNTVSWYQQALGQGPQFIFQYYREEENGRGNFPPRFSGLQFPNYSSELNVNALELDDSALYLCASIRRGDTEAFFGQGTRLTVV.

V is TRBV30 and J is TRBJ2-5; 10 bases line up with TRBD2. Germline CDR1 reads GTSNPN; CDR2 reads SVGIG (reference sequence). J gave up 2 bases and V 3 bases, and 3 bases lay outside the gene matches. This CDR3 has 14 residues. The CDR3 loop is CAWRLAGTQETQYF. CDR3 DNA: TGTGCCTGGAGACTAGCGGGGACACAAGAGACCCAGTACTTC.

This sequence joins TRBV29-1 and TRBJ2-6; D call uncertain. The ends were cut back, 4 bases at V and 4 bases at J, with 8 bases in the middle. Germline lookup yields CDR1 SQVTM and CDR2 ANQGSEA. This CDR3 is built from 13 residues. The DNA for the CDR3 is TGCAGCGTTGTGGGGTCCGGGGCCAACGTCCTGACTTTC. This codes for CSVVGSGANVLTF.

J is TRBJ1-2 and V is TRBV7-9; D not resolved. The CDR3 spans 14 residues. Germline V gives CDR1 SEHNR, CDR2 FQNEAQ (reference sequence). V lost 5 bases, J lost 2 bases, and 12 bases lay in between. Written as DNA, the CDR3 is TGTGCCAGCAGCCCACCTTCAGGAAACTATGGCTACACCTTC. Translation gives CASSPPSGNYGYTF. The whole variable domain, remainder taken from reference TRBV7-9 and TRBJ1-2, is DTGVSQNPRHKITKRGQNVTFRCDPISEHNRLYWYRQTLGQGPEFLTYFQNEAQLEKSRLLSDRFSAERPKGSFSTLEIQRTEQGDSAMYLCASSPPSGNYGYTFGSGTRLTVV.

The chain recombines TRBV10-3 with TRBJ2-1, with TRBD1 as a possible D gene (5 bases). V was shortened by 4 bases and J by 5 bases, with 9 bases between the two germline ends. CDR1 and CDR2 from the germline V gene are ENHRY and SYGVKD. CDR3 size: 13 residues. The CDR3 DNA sequence: TGTGCCATCAGTGGACAGTCTAACAATGAGCAGTTCTTC. Its translation: CAISGQSNNEQFF.

Remarks on this clone: The same CDR3 is also encoded by other DNA sequences in this sample. V and J are TRBV6-6 and TRBJ2-5, with D maybe TRBD2 (7 bases). Germline V CDR1 and CDR2: MNHNY, SVGAGI (reference sequence). The V and J ends lost 5 bases and 5 bases respectively, with 15 bases between them. The CDR3 sequence is 14 residues long. The CDR3 region is CASSPEGGRETQYF. The CDR3 DNA sequence: TGTGCCAGCAGTCCCGAGGGGGGGAGGGAGACCCAGTACTTC.

J is TRBJ1-4 and V is TRBV9; 8 bases are shared with TRBD1. Trimming cost V 2 bases and J 4 bases; bases outside gene matches: 7. There are 16 residues in the CDR3. Germline V CDR1 and CDR2: SGDLS, YYNGEE. CDR3 in DNA: TGTGCCAGCAGCGTTGGACAGGGCCGGGGTAATGAAAAACTGTTTTTT. Translated: CASSVGQGRGNEKLFF. The entire variable domain, with the rest obtained from reference TRBV9 and TRBJ1-4, is as follows: DSGVTQTPKHLITATGQRVTLRCSPRSGDLSVYWYQQSLDQGLQFLIQYYNGEERAKGNILERFSAQQFPDLHSELNLSSLELGDSALYFCASSVGQGRGNEKLFFGSGTQLSVL.

In this sample, this clone turned up a few times. This chain joins TRBV11-2 and TRBJ2-1; 10 nucleotides align to TRBD2. The CDR3 has 15 residues. Germline V gene lookup returns CDR1 SGHAT and CDR2 FQNNGV. After removal of 5 bases from V and 4 bases from J, the junction contained 5 bases not matched to a gene. The CDR3 sequence is CASSPTSGAYNEQFF. CDR3 nucleotides: TGTGCCAGCAGCCCAACTAGCGGGGCTTACAATGAGCAGTTCTTC.